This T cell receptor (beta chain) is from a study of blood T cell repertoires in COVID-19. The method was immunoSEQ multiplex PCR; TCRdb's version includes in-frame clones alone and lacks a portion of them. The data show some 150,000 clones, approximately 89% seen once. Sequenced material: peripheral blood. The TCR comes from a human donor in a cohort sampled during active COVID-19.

The CDR3 region is CASFGTGYGYTF. CDR3 bases: TGTGCCAGCTTCGGGACAGGGTATGGCTACACCTTC. V gene TRBV3-1 (or the pseudogene TRBV3-2) combines with J gene TRBJ1-2, with TRBD1 matching 9 bases. This CDR3 spans 12 amino acids. Trimming cost V 8 bases and J 5 bases; bases outside gene matches: 3. Germline CDR1 is LGHDT and CDR2 is YNNKEL (reference sequence).